This TCR beta chain came from a study of T-cell memory formation after mild COVID-19. Study-wide points: Day 15 to 85 contracting clones showed balanced CD4/CD8; later expanders leaned CD4+.

Via MiXCR, TCRdb re-called the 5' RACE reads, giving one row per CDR3 protein. Among roughly 40,000 distinct CDR3 sequences listed, 7.3% were seen once. As concerns this clonotype: The antigen is unknown.

V was clipped by 11 bases and J by 0 bases, with 8 bases between them. CDR1 MNHEY and CDR2 SVGAGI come from the germline V gene. This CDR3 has 13 amino acids. The chain links TRBV6-5 to TRBJ2-6; unclear D gene. The clonotype comes from a man aged 18 to 29 who had mild COVID-19 (a few samples of this study predate the infection). Cell type and time point are not known. Material for sequencing was PBMCs or a T cell subset sorted from them (not recorded which). For the CDR3, the DNA is TGTGCCGTAACCAACTCTGGGGCCAACGTCCTGACTTTC. Translating it yields CAVTNSGANVLTF.